These 8 T cell receptor beta chains originate from one sample sequenced in a study of beta chain features in type 1 diabetes. The study reverse transcribed the entire isolated RNA, so it sequenced expressed TCRB transcripts. Data came from immunoSEQ multiplex PCR; TCRdb stores just in-frame clones and leaves some out. The sample records tens of thousands of clones, around 60% being singletons. Study-wide points: All four CD4+ subsets from Type 1 diabetes patients carried moderately but significantly shorter TCRB CDR3s.

The antigens of these receptors remain unknown. The sequenced sample was stem cell memory CD4+ T cells from blood. These receptors all come from a woman in her twenties or thirties with type 1 diabetes.

The chain couples TRBV9 to TRBJ2-5; 9 bases line up with TRBD2. The tail of the sequence fits TRBJ2-7 better, so the J call may be wrong. This CDR3 comprises 16 residues. Per germline, CDR1 SGDLS and CDR2 YYNGEE. The CDR3 sequence: CASSVGGLAKDYEQYF. The CDR3, as DNA: TGTGCCAGCAGCGTAGGAGGACTAGCGAAAGACTACGAGCAGTACTTC.

The chain couples TRBV27 to TRBJ2-7; 11 bases fit TRBD2. Per the germline V gene, CDR1 is MNHEY and CDR2 is SMNVEV (reference sequence). The J segment lost 4 bases and the V segment lost 2 bases, leaving 7 bases of the junction unmatched. This CDR3 spans 16 amino acids. The CDR3 DNA sequence: TGTGCCAGCAGTTTAACCACTAGCGGGAGAGGGTACGAGCAGTACTTC. It encodes CASSLTTSGRGYEQYF.

V is TRBV28 and J is TRBJ2-7; 7 nucleotides agree with TRBD1. This CDR3 comprises 13 residues. V lost 2 bases, J lost 6 bases, and 4 bases stayed unmatched. Germline V CDR1 and CDR2: MDHEN, SYDVKM. DNA for the CDR3: TGTGCCAGCAGTTTAGCCAGGGGGATCGAGCAGTACTTC. Translating it yields CASSLARGIEQYF.

V usage is TRBV7-2 and J usage is TRBJ1-4, with 8 positions matching TRBD1. Germline lookup yields CDR1 SGHTA and CDR2 FQGNSA. After removal of 4 bases from V and 2 bases from J, the junction contained 6 bases not matched to a gene. The CDR3 loop spans 16 amino acids. The CDR3 loop reads CASSSDRVGTNEKLFF. In DNA, the CDR3 is TGTGCCAGCAGCTCGGACAGGGTTGGGACTAATGAAAAACTGTTTTTT.

The J gene is TRBJ1-1, the V gene TRBV28; D unclear. This CDR3 has 14 residues. Trimming pared 1 base from V and 6 bases from J, leaving 12 bases between. Germline V gives CDR1 MDHEN, CDR2 SYDVKM. This CDR3 is CASSLYGVGAEAFF. CDR3 DNA: TGTGCCAGCAGTTTATATGGCGTGGGCGCTGAAGCTTTCTTT.

The V gene is TRBV5-6, the J gene TRBJ1-2; D is unclear. The V end lost 0 bases, the J end lost 8 bases, and 11 bases lay between the germline ends. The length of the CDR3 is 13 residues. CDR1 and CDR2 (germline): SGHDT, YYEEEE. The CDR3 region is CASSLEAPGGYTF. The CDR3 DNA sequence: TGTGCCAGCAGCTTGGAGGCCCCAGGCGGCTACACCTTC.

The V call is TRBV18, the J call TRBJ1-1; tentatively, D is TRBD1 (6 bases). The V gene lost 1 base and the J gene lost 4 bases, with 10 bases spanning the gap. The CDR3 totals 14 residues. CDR1 is KGHSH and CDR2 is LQKENI in the germline V gene. The CDR3 coding sequence is TGTGCCAGCTCACCACTCCAGGGGACCACTGAAGCTTTCTTT. Amino acids: CASSPLQGTTEAFF.

V gene TRBV29-1 combines with J gene TRBJ2-7; TRBD1 matches 9 bases. V lost 6 bases, J lost 7 bases, and 10 bases stayed unmatched. The CDR3 has 13 residues. CDR1 is SQVTM, CDR2 ANQGSEA, per germline. CDR3 in amino acids: CSVCRTGDKEQYF. DNA of the CDR3: TGCAGCGTGTGTCGGACAGGGGACAAAGAGCAGTACTTC.